Here is one T cell receptor beta chain with its context. Its matching antigen is unknown. These data are taken from a study of PD-1 blockade in classical Hodgkin lymphoma. Study-wide context: Administration of nivolumab to patients was at 3 mg/kg intravenously every 2 weeks. Study results and caveats: Complete responders entered with baseline diversity on par with newly diagnosed patients, the results showed. Baseline TCR diversity was reportedly lower in newly diagnosed patients than in healthy donors. It was reported as lower still in relapsed/refractory patients.

Sequencing was performed with immunoSEQ multiplex PCR; in TCRdb, only in-frame clones are kept and a portion is missing. In the table there are about 60,000 clones, over 85% of which are singletons. Looked up from germline, CDR1 is ENHRY and CDR2 is SYGVKD. Trimming took off 5 bases at V and 0 bases at J, with 5 bases between the two ends. There are 13 residues in the CDR3. Regarding time point: cycle 4 day 1 (C4D1), after about 6 weeks of nivolumab. Every patient was affected by relapse after autologous stem cell transplantation, while exposure to brentuximab vedotin was not uniform. Complete response, partial response or progressive disease made up the best responses.

The genes are TRBV10-3 and TRBJ1-5; no firm D call. The source is a human donor with classical Hodgkin lymphoma. The sample in question was peripheral blood mononuclear cells (PBMCs), obtained before the fourth cycle of nivolumab. DNA of the CDR3: TGTGCCATCAGTCCAAATAGCAATCAGCCCCAGCATTTT. This encodes CAISPNSNQPQHF.